The rows below give T cell receptor beta chains drawn from one sample of a study of blood T cells in healthy people across ages. One entry per CDR3 protein, called by TCRdb with MiXCR from the 5' RACE reads. The top ten clones hold roughly 10% of a sample with approximately 960,000 distinct CDR3 sequences, almost 30% of them seen once. The same data also went into a second study, on T cells of mothers and their children.

The sample comprised blood. Receptors were obtained from a woman aged 40 to 55 in good health. The CDR3 runs from the conserved cysteine through the conserved F or W. The order of the fields is J gene, V gene, CDR3 protein.

J gene: TRBJ2-1; V gene: TRBV20-1; CDR3 protein: CSARDSRGSNYNEQFF
J gene: TRBJ2-5; V gene: TRBV7-9; CDR3 protein: CASSPTSGATETQYF
J gene: TRBJ1-1; V gene: TRBV2; CDR3 protein: CASKSLKAEAFF
J gene: TRBJ1-1; V gene: TRBV5-1; CDR3 protein: CASSVGLRGSSRETEAFF
J gene: TRBJ2-1; V gene: TRBV20-1; CDR3 protein: CSVNSGGKYEQFF
J gene: TRBJ2-1; V gene: TRBV18; CDR3 protein: CASSPQGRANSYNEQFF
J gene: TRBJ1-1; V gene: TRBV2; CDR3 protein: CASSAVGAEAFF
J gene: TRBJ2-4; V gene: TRBV7-3; CDR3 protein: CASSSGENEQYF
J gene: TRBJ1-6; V gene: TRBV5-5; CDR3 protein: CASSLEMGSPLHF
J gene: TRBJ2-2; V gene: TRBV12-3/TRBV12-4; CDR3 protein: CASSRRGGSTGELFF
J gene: TRBJ2-4; V gene: TRBV2; CDR3 protein: CASSGDRASYNEQYF
J gene: TRBJ2-5; V gene: TRBV6-5; CDR3 protein: CASIEDGAETQYF
J gene: TRBJ1-2; V gene: TRBV3-1; CDR3 protein: CASSQDPQGGYTF
J gene: TRBJ1-2; V gene: TRBV6-1; CDR3 protein: CASSGDRSFYGYTF
J gene: TRBJ2-1; V gene: TRBV28; CDR3 protein: CASYNFGGGAGDEQFF
J gene: -; V gene: TRBV4-2; CDR3 protein: CTSSQDRAPPRPEQYF
J gene: TRBJ2-5; V gene: TRBV28; CDR3 protein: CASSLGGMGTQYF
J gene: TRBJ2-7; V gene: TRBV7-3; CDR3 protein: CASSPPQSYEQYF
J gene: TRBJ2-7; V gene: TRBV18; CDR3 protein: CASSSRTNTVYEQYF
J gene: TRBJ1-4; V gene: TRBV10-3; CDR3 protein: CAISERAAPANEKLFF
J gene: TRBJ1-5; V gene: TRBV30; CDR3 protein: CAWSPSGQGRTQHF
J gene: TRBJ1-1; V gene: TRBV29-1; CDR3 protein: CSVIGAELWNTEAFF
J gene: TRBJ2-2; V gene: TRBV7-3; CDR3 protein: CASSLNRGTGELFF